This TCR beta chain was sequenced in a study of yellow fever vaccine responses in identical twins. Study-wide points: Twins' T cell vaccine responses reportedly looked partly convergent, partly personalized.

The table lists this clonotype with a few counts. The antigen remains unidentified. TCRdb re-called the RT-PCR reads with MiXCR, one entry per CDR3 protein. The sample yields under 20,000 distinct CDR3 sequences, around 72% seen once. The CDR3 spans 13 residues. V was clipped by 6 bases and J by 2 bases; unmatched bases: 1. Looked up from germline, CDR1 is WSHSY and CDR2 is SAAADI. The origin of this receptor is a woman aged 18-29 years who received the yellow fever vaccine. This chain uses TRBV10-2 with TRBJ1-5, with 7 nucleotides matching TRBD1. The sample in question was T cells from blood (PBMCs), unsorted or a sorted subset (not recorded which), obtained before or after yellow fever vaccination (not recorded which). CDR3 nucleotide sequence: TGCGCCAGCAGCGACAGGGGCAATCAGCCCCAGCATTTT. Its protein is CASSDRGNQPQHF.